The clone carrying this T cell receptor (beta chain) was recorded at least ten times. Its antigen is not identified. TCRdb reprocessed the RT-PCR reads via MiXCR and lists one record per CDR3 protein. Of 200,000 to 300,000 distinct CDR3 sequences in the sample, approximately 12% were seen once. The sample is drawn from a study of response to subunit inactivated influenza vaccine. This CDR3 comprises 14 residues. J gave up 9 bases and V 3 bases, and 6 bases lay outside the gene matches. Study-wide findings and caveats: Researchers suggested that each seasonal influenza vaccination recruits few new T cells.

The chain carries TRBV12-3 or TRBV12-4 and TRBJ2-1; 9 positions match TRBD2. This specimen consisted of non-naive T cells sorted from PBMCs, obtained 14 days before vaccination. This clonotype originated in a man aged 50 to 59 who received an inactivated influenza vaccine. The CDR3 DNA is TGTGCCAGCAGTTTCCCTAGCGGGATGGGTGAGCAGTTCTTC. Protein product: CASSFPSGMGEQFF.